This TCR beta chain was sequenced in a study of human T cells and chemical hapten exposure. Study information: Slight volume differences across pooled libraries mainly accounted for varying per-sample TCR yields.

V lost 4 bases, J lost 3 bases, and 9 bases lay in between. This CDR3 is built from 13 residues. Germline CDR1 reads SGHTA; CDR2 reads FQGNSA. MiXCR, run by TCRdb on the RACE reads, gives a single entry per CDR3 protein. Counted here are over 35,000 distinct CDR3 sequences, about an eighth occurring once; the ten biggest clones make up roughly 2.5%. Regarding time point: patch test 3, about 24 weeks after DPC sensitization. The sample's treatment: therapeutic diphenylcyclopropenone sensitization with weekly scalp DPC. Unseparated into fractions, whole blood served as the source from which total RNA was extracted. The table lists this clonotype with many counts.

This clonotype was sampled from a woman aged 40 to 50 with alopecia areata. Some clones in this sample may be carry-over from other donors' samples. The chain combines TRBV7-2 with TRBJ1-1, with D maybe TRBD1 (5 bases). Sequencing was performed on whole blood, taken in connection with sensitization to the hapten diphenylcyclopropenone (DPC). The CDR3 nucleotides read TGTGCCAGCAGCTGGGGACGGTACACTGAAGCTTTCTTT. Translated: CASSWGRYTEAFF.